There are a few counts of the clone carrying this T cell receptor beta chain. A single record per CDR3 protein comes from TCRdb applying MiXCR to the RACE reads. The sample includes about 380,000 distinct CDR3 sequences, just under 6.5% seen only once; the top ten take around 5.8%. Regarding time point: patch test 2, 6 weeks after DPC sensitization. Treatment meaning: therapeutic diphenylcyclopropenone sensitization with weekly scalp DPC. The study enrolled 18 to 70-year-old alopecia patients suitable for DPC. The data belong to a study of human T cells and chemical hapten exposure. On the study more broadly: Skin of the upper inner arm, around 2 cm by around 2 cm, received 2% DPC for sensitization. Slight differences in pooled library volume were the main source of varying TCR yields across samples.

The sample in question was whole blood, obtained in connection with sensitization to the hapten diphenylcyclopropenone (DPC). The TCR sequence derives from a woman aged 18 to 35 with alopecia areata. Some clones in this sample may be carry-over from other donors' samples.

CDR3 nucleotides: TGCAGTGCTAGAGGGGCCACGTTGGCCAGGGAATACACTGAAGCTTTCTTT. This codes for CSARGATLAREYTEAFF. The chain joins TRBV20-1 to TRBJ1-1; possibly TRBD1 for D (5 bases). Trimming left V 1 base short and J 3 bases short, with 21 bases between. The length of the CDR3 is 17 residues. The germline CDR1 and CDR2 sequences are DFQATT and SNEGSKA (reference sequence).